The T cell receptor beta chain under discussion was sequenced for a study of blood T cell repertoires in COVID-19 (TCRdb year 2020). Context from the whole study: Samples covering the acute and convalescent phases of COVID-19 were provided by collaborators in the United States, Italy and Spain. The prospective study material was composed of cDNA or gDNA derived from T cells, B-cell-depleted T cells, or PBMCs. The dataset comprised deeply sampled blood TCRbeta repertoires from subjects exposed to, actively infected with, or recovered from COVID-19. The repertoires were released in a freely available public database meant as a resource for research on the immune response to SARS-CoV-2. The samples were drawn from the first 160 participants of the ongoing ImmuneRACE study and from 950 to 1,500 subjects provided by 6 global collaborators. The sample metadata nearly always contained a de-identified subject ID, COVID-19 status, age in years and sex. HLA class I and class II types, where available, came from metadata supplied by the sample provider rather than from assay-based typing.

Paper-wide results and their limitations: Clinical and demographic metadata were provided uncurated, with the amount varying by source and participant.

The CDR3 spans 16 residues, from the cysteine through the phenylalanine. Here the CDR3 DNA is all that survives: 48 bases in frame from base 1. From V the trimming removes 7 bases and from J it removes 9 bases, while the gene matches leave 14 bases of the junction unaccounted for. The germline V gene supplies CDR1 MRHNA and CDR2 SNTAGT. Participants in the prospective study were aged roughly 18 to 100 years, lived in some 24 United States geographic areas, and enrolled through a virtual design. In the prospective study, cohorts were assigned on the basis of participant-reported clinical history obtained from a screening survey and a study questionnaire. Exposed participants had been in contact with someone with a PCR-confirmed or clinician-diagnosed COVID-19 case within 2 weeks of study entry. Each participant in the prospective study had whole blood, serum and a nasopharyngeal or oropharyngeal swab collected by mobile phlebotomists. Participants in the prospective study had the option to provide additional blood draws and questionnaires over an approximately 2-month period. Prospective study blood samples were shipped either frozen or at room temperature before DNA extraction.

TCRbeta CDR3 regions were amplified from genomic DNA using the immunoSEQ Assay, a bias-controlled multiplex PCR. The study's processing was this. Nucleated cell counts per sample were estimated from amplification of reference gene primers within the assay. Sequence reads were collapsed and filtered to measure the absolute abundance of every unique TCRbeta CDR3 rearrangement. For each sample, productive Simpson clonality was calculated as the square root of Simpson's diversity index over productive rearrangements. TCRdb retrieved this table from immuneACCESS and kept in-frame rearrangements only. Not all clones are present; in checked studies, unresolved V genes account for under half, and no reason is known for the remainder. D and trimming were read from the DNA, whereas the V and J calls and clone size are those reported in that table. Within this sample are 260,000 or so clones, with under 90% of them counted one time only. Jointly, the top ten make up 3.5% to 4% of the sample.

About this clone itself: Its cognate antigen has yet to be identified. Qualities for individual bases were not recorded, and no much larger clone is one base off.

What was sequenced was PBMCs or T cells enriched from blood (not recorded which). The sequence links TRBV6-4 to TRBJ1-6; 8 nucleotides in the junction match TRBD1. The TCR comes from a woman aged 40 to 55 who had been exposed to COVID-19. The bases read TGTGCCAGCATCCTACAGGGGGTCCCAAGGATTTCACCCCTCCACTTT. Its coded protein is CASILQGVPRISPLHF.